This is a list of T cell receptor beta chains from one sample in a study of blood T cell repertoires in COVID-19. Libraries were prepared by immunoSEQ multiplex PCR; TCRdb keeps only in-frame clonotypes and omits some of them. The sample comprises 200,000 to 300,000 clones, about 89% of which are singletons, and 4.1% rests with the top ten. The specimen was PBMCs or T cells enriched from blood (not recorded which). These receptors originate from a woman aged 25 to 39 who had recovered from COVID-19. The CDR3 runs from the conserved cysteine through the conserved F or W. Each record gives: D gene, V gene, clone size, J gene, CDR3 DNA, CDR3 protein. The D gene is left open where the match is weak. Not all rows give a size; the values are once, few, many and, for expanded clones, a class.

TRBD2,TRBV4-1,.,TRBJ2-7,TGCGCCAGCAGCCAAGCCTTAGCGGGAGGCGTCTACGAGCAGTACTTC,CASSQALAGGVYEQYF
.,TRBV9,.,TRBJ1-1,TGTGCCAGCAGCGTAGGGGGCCAAGGCACTGAAGCTTTCTTT,CASSVGGQGTEAFF
.,TRBV28,.,TRBJ1-1,TGTGCCAGCAGTTTATGGTTCGGGAACACTGAAGCTTTCTTT,CASSLWFGNTEAFF
TRBD1,TRBV5-1,many,TRBJ1-2,TGCGCCAGCAGCTTGGACGGACAGGGCAACTATGGCTACACCTTC,CASSLDGQGNYGYTF
.,TRBV28,.,TRBJ1-2,TGTGCCAGCAGACAAACCCTTGACAGCATTGACTATGGCTACACCTTC,CASRQTLDSIDYGYTF
TRBD1,TRBV18,.,TRBJ1-1,TGTGCCAGCTCACCGGGACAGGGCCGCACTGAAGCTTTCTTT,CASSPGQGRTEAFF
.,TRBV13,few,TRBJ1-1,TGTGCCAGCAGCCCAGAAGTTGGGAGGAACACTGAAGCTTTCTTT,CASSPEVGRNTEAFF
TRBD1,TRBV10-3,.,TRBJ1-1,TGTGCCATCAGTGAGAGGGGGACAGTGGGGTTGAACACTGAAGCTTTCTTT,CAISERGTVGLNTEAFF
TRBD1,TRBV28,once,TRBJ1-4,TGTGCCAGCAGTACAACAGGGGGCCTGAGGGAAAAACTGTTTTTT,CASSTTGGLREKLFF
TRBD1,TRBV28,.,TRBJ1-2,TGTGCCAGCAGTTTATACAGGGGGGACGTCTATGGCTACACCTTC,CASSLYRGDVYGYTF
.,TRBV2,.,TRBJ1-6,TGTGCCAGCAGTGGTTTGGGGGGTAGTTCACCCCTCCACTTT,CASSGLGGSSPLHF
.,TRBV18,.,TRBJ1-1,TGTGCCAGCTCACCACTTTACGGGAACACTGAAGCTTTCTTT,CASSPLYGNTEAFF
.,TRBV3-1/TRBV3-2,.,TRBJ1-1,TGTGCCAGCAGCCGAAGGGGGGGGCCGACTGAAGCTTTCTTT,CASSRRGGPTEAFF
.,TRBV18,.,TRBJ1-4,TGTGCCAGCTCACCATCAAATGAAAAACTGTTTTTT,CASSPSNEKLFF
.,TRBV7-3,.,TRBJ2-1,TGTGCCAGCAGCTTAAAGGCGGGTCCGGCCGATGAGCAGTTCTTC,CASSLKAGPADEQFF
.,TRBV19,.,TRBJ2-5,TGTGCCAGTACCCGGACTGGGATACCAGCAGAGACCCAGTACTTC,CASTRTGIPAETQYF
.,TRBV3-1/TRBV3-2,.,TRBJ1-3,TGTGCCAGCAGCACTACGAGGCGCTCTGGAAACACCATATATTTT,CASSTTRRSGNTIYF
.,TRBV7-8,.,TRBJ1-1,TGTGCCAGCAGCGCCACTATTACAGGGCTGAACACTGAAGCTTTCTTT,CASSATITGLNTEAFF
.,TRBV28,few,TRBJ1-5,TGTGCCAGCACCCTCCAGAGGAGGCCCCAGCATTTT,CASTLQRRPQHF
.,TRBV28,.,TRBJ1-5,TGTGCCAGCAGTTTGGTGGGAGATTCGCCCCAGCATTTT,CASSLVGDSPQHF
TRBD1,TRBV5-6,.,TRBJ1-1,TGTGCCAGCAGCTCCGGGACAGACCTAATGAACACTGAAGCTTTCTTT,CASSSGTDLMNTEAFF
.,TRBV19,.,TRBJ1-2,TGTGCCAGTAGATCGAGGTTAAAGTACTATGGCTACACCTTC,CASRSRLKYYGYTF
.,TRBV19,.,TRBJ1-1,TGTGCCAGTAGTATATGGGCCAAAAACACTGAAGCTTTCTTT,CASSIWAKNTEAFF
TRBD2,TRBV2,few,TRBJ2-2,TGTGCCAGCAGCTGGACTAGCGGGAACACAGGGGAGCTGTTTTTT,CASSWTSGNTGELFF
TRBD2,TRBV20-1,.,TRBJ2-4,TGCAGTGCTAGTGGTCCCAGGGAGGGGAAAAACATTCAGTACTTC,CSASGPREGKNIQYF
.,TRBV10-3,.,TRBJ1-5,TGTGCCATCAGTGAGTCGATCGGAGGCAATCAGCCCCAGCATTTT,CAISESIGGNQPQHF
.,TRBV9,.,TRBJ1-1,TGTGCCAGCAGCGTTCGGGGAGGGAACACTGAAGCTTTCTTT,CASSVRGGNTEAFF
TRBD1,TRBV28,.,TRBJ1-3,TGTGCCAGCAGTTTGGGACAGGGGGGAAACACCATATATTTT,CASSLGQGGNTIYF
.,TRBV30,.,TRBJ1-2,TGTGCCTGGAGTGTACTTGGCAGGGGAGGCTACACCTTC,CAWSVLGRGGYTF
TRBD1,TRBV5-4,.,TRBJ2-7,TGTGCCAGCAGCTACCCCAGACAGGGGGCAGTCTACGAGCAGTACTTC,CASSYPRQGAVYEQYF
TRBD1,TRBV28,once,TRBJ1-2,TGTGCCAGCAGCCGCCCACAGGGGGCGAACTATGGCTACACCTTC,CASSRPQGANYGYTF
TRBD1,TRBV15,.,TRBJ1-4,TGTGCCACCAGCAGCGCTCTGGGACAGGGGGCGTGGGAAAAACTGTTTTTT,CATSSALGQGAWEKLFF
TRBD2,TRBV7-2,.,TRBJ2-7,TGTGCCAGCAGCTTAGCGGCTAGCGGGAGAGACTACGAGCAGTACTTC,CASSLAASGRDYEQYF
TRBD1,TRBV2,.,TRBJ2-1,TGTGCCAGCAGTGAATTACAGGGGACCCCCAATGAGCAGTTCTTC,CASSELQGTPNEQFF
TRBD1,TRBV9,.,TRBJ1-1,TGTGCCAGCAGCGTAGGACAGGGGGTTGTAGCTTTCTTT,CASSVGQGVVAFF
.,TRBV2,.,TRBJ1-1,TGTGCCAGCAGGAAGGAGGTGAACACTGAAGCTTTCTTT,CASRKEVNTEAFF
.,TRBV6-2/TRBV6-3,.,TRBJ2-3,TGTGCCAGCAGTAGAGGAAGGACAGACGGGGATACGCAGTATTTT,CASSRGRTDGDTQYF
TRBD2,TRBV5-4,few,TRBJ2-1,TGTGCCAGCAGCTTGTTAGGGACTAGCAGCAATGAGCAGTTCTTC,CASSLLGTSSNEQFF
TRBD2,TRBV5-1,.,TRBJ2-1,TGCGCCAGCAAGAATGGGACTAGCGTTTATCTTGAGCAGTTCTTC,CASKNGTSVYLEQFF
TRBD2,TRBV6-5,few,TRBJ2-7,TGTGCCAGCAGTTCCATTAGCGGGAGGAAGACCTACGAGCAGTACTTC,CASSSISGRKTYEQYF
TRBD1,TRBV7-9,many,TRBJ2-1,TGTGCCAGCAGCCGAGGAGGACAGGCGGGTGAGCAGTTCTTC,CASSRGGQAGEQFF
.,TRBV6-2/TRBV6-3,.,TRBJ2-3,TGTGCCAGCAGTCCCTTAGCTGATTCTAGCACAGATACGCAGTATTTT,CASSPLADSSTDTQYF
TRBD2,TRBV19,.,TRBJ2-3,TGTGCCAGTAGTCGCGCGGGAGAGGCGACAGATACGCAGTATTTT,CASSRAGEATDTQYF
.,TRBV3-1/TRBV3-2,.,TRBJ1-5,TGTGCCAGCAGCCAGAGTGTAAATCAGCCCCAGCATTTT,CASSQSVNQPQHF
TRBD1,TRBV18,.,TRBJ1-1,TGTGCCAGCTCACCACGATCACAGGGGGGGAGGAACACTGAAGCTTTCTTT,CASSPRSQGGRNTEAFF
.,TRBV27,.,TRBJ2-1,TGTGCCAGCAGTTCCCACCCCGGTACAGTCCACAATGAGCAGTTCTTC,CASSSHPGTVHNEQFF
.,TRBV15,many,TRBJ2-1,TGTGCCACCAGCAGAGATCTAACGGGTGAGCAGTTCTTC,CATSRDLTGEQFF
.,TRBV28,.,TRBJ1-1,TGTGCCAGCGTGCCCGAGGGTACTGTGTCGGGAGCTTTCTTT,CASVPEGTVSGAFF
TRBD2,TRBV28,.,TRBJ2-3,TGTGCCAGCAGTTCGACCGCTAGCGGGGGGACAGATACGCAGTATTTT,CASSSTASGGTDTQYF
.,TRBV9,.,TRBJ2-1,TGTGCCAGCAGCGCTGGACAGTCCTTATACAATGAGCAGTTCTTC,CASSAGQSLYNEQFF
TRBD1,TRBV7-8,.,TRBJ1-4,TGTGCCAGCAGCCCGGACAGGGACAATGAAAAACTGTTTTTT,CASSPDRDNEKLFF
.,TRBV24-1,once,TRBJ2-3,TGTGCCACCAGTCCCTCCAGGGCCTACGGCCACACAGATACGCAGTATTTT,CATSPSRAYGHTDTQYF
TRBD1,TRBV28,.,TRBJ1-1,TGTGCCAGCAGTTTACGACAGGGGGACACTGAAGCTTTCTTT,CASSLRQGDTEAFF
TRBD1,TRBV29-1,.,TRBJ1-4,TGCAGCGTTGATCTGGGACAGCCTAATGAAAAACTGTTTTTT,CSVDLGQPNEKLFF
TRBD2,TRBV6-2/TRBV6-3,.,TRBJ2-7,TGTGCCAGCAGTGGGGGTCGATGGGGACTAGCGGTCGGCGAGCAGTACTTC,CASSGGRWGLAVGEQYF
.,TRBV19,.,TRBJ1-1,TGTGCCAGTAGTCCCCCGGGGGGGACTGAAGCTTTCTTT,CASSPPGGTEAFF
TRBD1,TRBV18,.,TRBJ1-2,TGTGCCAGCTCACCCCCGGGACAGGGCTATGGCTACACCTTC,CASSPPGQGYGYTF